The 15 T cell receptor beta chains reported below all come from one sample, sequenced in a study of blood T cell repertoires in COVID-19. Profiled with immunoSEQ multiplex PCR; TCRdb holds only in-frame clones, not every one. The sample has fewer than 200,000 clones; approximately 85% are singletons. The sequenced sample was peripheral blood. The receptors stem from a man in his sixties who had recovered from COVID-19.

CDR3 coding DNA: TGTGCCAGCAGCCTACGACAGGGGAACACTGAAGCTTTCTTT. Translating gives CASSLRQGNTEAFF. The chain carries TRBV14 and TRBJ1-1; TRBD1 aligns across 7 bases. CDR1 and CDR2 (germline): SGHDN, FVKESK. V gave up 4 bases and J gave up 1 base; unmatched junction bases: 3. The CDR3 totals 14 residues.

This clone was counted only a few times. The chain combines TRBV4-2 with TRBJ1-5, with D perhaps TRBD1 (5 bases). Germline CDR1 is LGHNA and CDR2 is YNFKEQ. The CDR3 spans 15 residues. V lost 0 bases and J 5 bases, leaving 11 bases between the germline ends. For the CDR3, the DNA is TGTGCCAGCAGCCAAGATTCAGGGAGGGATCAGCCCCAGCATTTT. Translating gives CASSQDSGRDQPQHF.

J is TRBJ2-4 and V is TRBV5-6; 9 nucleotides agree with TRBD2. CDR1 and CDR2 (germline): SGHDT, YYEEEE. There are 15 residues in the CDR3. After removal of 4 bases from V and 3 bases from J, the junction contained 5 bases not matched to a gene. The CDR3 spells CASSIGTSNKNIQYF. The CDR3 coding sequence is TGTGCCAGCAGCATCGGGACTAGCAACAAAAACATTCAGTACTTC.

This rearrangement joins TRBV5-1 to TRBJ1-4; 7 nucleotides align to TRBD1. The CDR3 is 14 residues long. The junction had 14 bases not matched to a gene; V was cut back by 4 bases and J by 14 bases. Germline V gene data show CDR1 as SGHRS and CDR2 as YFSETQ. Here the CDR3 reads CASSPGQERKMLFF. In nucleotides, the CDR3 is TGCGCCAGCAGCCCAGGACAGGAAAGAAAAATGCTGTTTTTT. Full variable domain (outside the CDR3, taken from reference TRBV5-1 and TRBJ1-4): KAGVTQTPRYLIKTRGQQVTLSCSPISGHRSVSWYQQTPGQGLQFLFEYFSETQRNKGNFPGRFSGRQFSNSRSEMNVSTLELGDSALYLCASSPGQERKMLFFGSGTQLSVL.

This clone was counted a few times. CDR3 DNA: TGCGCCAGCAGCGGGGACAGCAAAGCTTTCTTT. Protein product: CASSGDSKAFF. The chain uses TRBV5-1 and TRBJ1-1; 7 nucleotides align to TRBD1. Germline loops: CDR1 SGHRS, CDR2 YFSETQ. Trimming removed 4 bases from V and 9 bases from J; junction bases left unmatched: 3. The CDR3 totals 11 residues. Variable domain in full (rest from reference TRBV5-1 and TRBJ1-1): KAGVTQTPRYLIKTRGQQVTLSCSPISGHRSVSWYQQTPGQGLQFLFEYFSETQRNKGNFPGRFSGRQFSNSRSEMNVSTLELGDSALYLCASSGDSKAFFGQGTRLTVV.

This chain connects TRBV5-1 to TRBJ1-2; possibly TRBD1 for D (6 bases). The germline V and J ends were trimmed by 0 bases and 0 bases, with 15 bases remaining between them. In germline, CDR1 is SGHRS, CDR2 YFSETQ. This CDR3 has 17 amino acids. This CDR3 reads CASSLGPTGTTNYGYTF. The CDR3 DNA reads TGCGCCAGCAGCTTGGGACCGACAGGTACGACTAACTATGGCTACACCTTC.

This clone appeared a single time. V is TRBV3-1 (or the pseudogene TRBV3-2) and J is TRBJ1-2; no reliable D call. The V gene lost 0 bases and the J gene lost 7 bases, with 12 bases spanning the gap. The CDR3 spans 14 residues. Germline CDR1 and CDR2: LGHDT and YNNKEL (reference sequence). The CDR3 loop reads CASSQDSREGGYTF. CDR3 DNA: TGTGCCAGCAGCCAAGATAGCCGGGAGGGTGGCTACACCTTC.

In nucleotides, the CDR3 is TGTGCCAGCAGCAGGGACAGGGTGGTCAATGAGCAGTTCTTC. Its translation: CASSRDRVVNEQFF. V gene TRBV3-1 (or the pseudogene TRBV3-2) combines with J gene TRBJ2-1, with TRBD1 identical over 9 bases. Trimming took 5 bases from V and 6 from J; bases not matched to a gene: 5. CDR3 length: 14 residues. CDR1 and CDR2 from the germline V gene are LGHDT and YNNKEL (reference sequence).

This rearrangement joins TRBV25-1 to TRBJ2-7; TRBD1 aligns across 10 bases. V shed 6 bases, J shed 3 bases, and the junction held 8 bases outside the gene matches. The V gene's germline CDR1 is MGHDK and CDR2 SYGVNS. This CDR3 contains 15 residues. The CDR3, as DNA: TGTGCCAGCAGCAACCTTCGGACAGGGGGCTACGAGCAGTACTTC. It specifies CASSNLRTGGYEQYF.

The rearrangement uses TRBV7-2 and TRBJ1-1, with D possibly matching TRBD1 (6 bases). V was cut by 5 bases and J by 5 bases, with 15 bases left in between. From germline, CDR1 is SGHTA and CDR2 FQGNSA. CDR3 size: 14 residues. The CDR3 protein is CASSRTASRTEAFF. The CDR3 DNA reads as TGTGCCAGCAGCCGGACAGCGAGTAGGACTGAAGCTTTCTTT.

The gene calls are TRBV5-1 and TRBJ2-6, with 9 bases that match TRBD1. Per germline, CDR1 SGHRS and CDR2 YFSETQ. This CDR3 region has 16 residues. J gave up 4 bases and V 3 bases, and 5 bases lay outside the gene matches. The CDR3 DNA reads as TGCGCCAGCAGCTCACCACAGGGGGCCGGGGCCAACGTCCTGACTTTC. Its protein product is CASSSPQGAGANVLTF.

The chain couples TRBV19 to TRBJ1-2; no reliable D call. CDR1 and CDR2 (germline): LNHDA, SQIVND (reference sequence). The CDR3 runs to 11 residues. Trimming shortened V by 5 bases and J by 8 bases, and 9 bases separated the two germline ends. The CDR3 nucleotides are TGTGCCAGTAGTTCCGAGGTGGGCTACACCTTC. Translated: CASSSEVGYTF.

This rearrangement joins TRBV20-1 to TRBJ2-5; D uncertain. Germline V gene sequence: CDR1 DFQATT, CDR2 SNEGSKA (reference sequence). Trimming removed 7 bases at V and 1 base at J, with 7 bases between. The CDR3 is made up of 11 amino acids. The CDR3 is CSVQIQETQYF. The CDR3 nucleotides are TGCAGTGTCCAGATCCAAGAGACCCAGTACTTC.

The chain carries TRBV7-9 and TRBJ2-6; perhaps TRBD2 as D (5 bases). The germline V gene has CDR1 SEHNR and CDR2 FQNEAQ (reference sequence). The CDR3 is 12 residues long. V dropped 4 bases and J dropped 11 bases, with 9 bases sitting between them. DNA for the CDR3: TGTGCCAGCAGCTCCGGACTCTACGTCCTGACTTTC. Translating it yields CASSSGLYVLTF.

The chain carries TRBV7-9 and TRBJ1-1, with 10 bases fitting TRBD1. The CDR3 covers 12 residues. Germline V gene data show CDR1 as SEHNR and CDR2 as FQNEAQ (reference sequence). The junction had 1 base not matched to a gene; V was cut back by 6 bases and J by 6 bases. Written as DNA, the CDR3 is TGTGCCAGCAGGACAGGGGGCTCTGAAGCTTTCTTT. Translated: CASRTGGSEAFF.